Below, 3 T cell receptor beta chains from the same sample are listed, as sequenced in a study of T cells in tuberculosis. Sorting used thawed, overnight-rested PBMC stained with anti-CD3, a viability dye and GMM-loaded CD1B tetramer. CD1B tetramers were loaded with Rhodococcus equi-derived C32 glucose monomycolate. TCRdb's copy holds only in-frame clones and misses some; the assay was immunoSEQ multiplex PCR. The sample lists tens of thousands of clones, approximately 91% occurring once. Sequenced material: CD1b-GMM tetramer-negative cells sorted from PBMCs. Source of these receptors: an adult woman with latent tuberculosis.

This clone was detected a few times. The chain employs TRBV19 and TRBJ1-1; a weak D match, TRBD1 (6 bases). Germline V CDR1 and CDR2: LNHDA, SQIVND (reference sequence). The V end lost 4 bases, the J end lost 0 bases, and 12 bases lay between the germline ends. The length of the CDR3 is 15 residues. CDR3 in DNA: TGTGCCAGTAGTACAAGAGGACAGCTGAACACTGAAGCTTTCTTT. It encodes CASSTRGQLNTEAFF.

The rearrangement links TRBV11-2 to TRBJ2-1; D possibly corresponds to TRBD2 (5 bases). The CDR3 loop spans 15 amino acids. Trimming cost V 3 bases and J 4 bases, with 13 bases left between them. Looked up from germline, CDR1 is SGHAT and CDR2 is FQNNGV. CDR3 bases: TGTGCCAGCAGCTTGGAGCAACGGGGTTACAATGAGCAGTTCTTC. Protein: CASSLEQRGYNEQFF.

This clone was seen more than once but under ten times. DNA for the CDR3: TGCGCCACATCTCGGGACAGGGGAGAGGAGCAGTACTTC. This encodes CATSRDRGEEQYF. V is TRBV10-2 and J is TRBJ2-7, with 10 positions matching TRBD1. Germline V gives CDR1 WSHSY, CDR2 SAAADI. The junction had 10 bases not matched to a gene; V was cut back by 10 bases and J by 7 bases. The CDR3 is made up of 13 amino acids.